This T cell receptor beta chain was sequenced for a study of blood T cell repertoires in COVID-19. Study-wide context: PBMCs, B-cell-depleted T cells, or T cells provided the cDNA or gDNA that made up the material.

CDR3 length: 15 amino acids. The J segment lost 4 bases and the V segment lost 3 bases, leaving 4 bases of the junction unmatched. Germline assignment: CDR1 LNHDA and CDR2 SQIVND (reference sequence). TCRdb's copy holds only in-frame clones and misses some; the assay was immunoSEQ multiplex PCR. The sample contains 100,000 to 120,000 clones, about 86% of which appear only once. Material: peripheral blood. The J gene is TRBJ2-3, the V gene TRBV19; 10 nucleotides agree with TRBD1. The TCR was taken from an elderly man with acute or convalescent COVID-19. The CDR3 sequence is CASSIRDRGSDTQYF. Here the CDR3 DNA reads TGTGCCAGTAGTATCCGGGACAGGGGTTCAGATACGCAGTATTTT. The variable domain in full, completed from reference TRBV19 and TRBJ2-3, reads DGGITQSPKYLFRKEGQNVTLSCEQNLNHDAMYWYRQDPGQGLRLIYYSQIVNDFQKGDIAEGYSVSREKKESFPLTVTSAQKNPTAFYLCASSIRDRGSDTQYFGPGTRLTVL.